The clone carrying this T cell receptor beta chain was detected only once. Its specificity is not known. These data belong to a study of OX40 agonist ivuxolimab in advanced cancers. Study at large: Patients enrolled in dose escalation were diagnosed with hepatocellular carcinoma, melanoma, renal cell or head and neck cancer. Broader study findings: In the 0.1 to 3.0 mg/kg range, CD4+ and CD8+ blood T cells had expanded clonally by week 6. There were also nonresponders showing low normalized T-cell clonal expansion.

A history of autoimmune disease or systemic immunosuppression excluded patients. Sequencing used immunoSEQ multiplex PCR; TCRdb keeps in-frame clones, though not all of them. The data contain around 69,000 clones, around 84% of them singletons. The CDR3 totals 15 residues. Trimming left V 4 bases short and J 3 bases short, with 13 bases between. The germline V gene encodes CDR1 SGHRS and CDR2 YFSETQ. The input for sequencing was CD4+ or CD8+ T cells sorted from blood, taken in a trial of the OX40 agonist ivuxolimab. The gene calls are TRBV5-1 and TRBJ1-4; TRBD1 is a possible D gene (5 bases). The origin of this receptor is an adult with an advanced solid tumor such as melanoma, head and neck, liver or kidney cancer. The CDR3 DNA sequence: TGCGCCAGCAGCGGAGGGACGGCGGCTAATGAAAAACTGTTTTTT. Translating gives CASSGGTAANEKLFF.